This TCR beta chain was obtained from a study of T cell repertoires in cytomegalovirus infection (dated by TCRdb to about 2019). The study in broad terms: The peptide stimulations were aimed at well-studied HLA-B-restricted epitopes as well as recently identified HLA-C-restricted CMV epitopes, whose presentation resists viral immunomodulation. Donor HLA type was relevant to the analysis, as public TCR beta signatures indicated carriage of CMV infection together with the matching HLA type. Study-wide findings and limitations: Cumulative frequency of public TCR beta family members discriminated carriers of CMV infection plus the relevant HLA type in this cohort and an independent approximately 350-donor cohort. In the ex vivo response, HLA-C-restricted CMV-specific TCR beta clonotypes were dominant, and in two of eight donors the single most frequent clonotype came from this HLA-C-restricted group.

The data were produced on an Illumina HiSeq 1500. The public sequencing data were trimmed at Q25 with fastp and processed into clonotypes with MiXCR by TCRdb, which kept only in-frame beta chains. Identical CDR3 protein sequences are pooled into one entry, listed with their most common genes and DNA. Counted in this sample were about 740,000 distinct CDR3 sequences; roughly 36% of them appeared once. About 20% of the sample comes from the top ten. Worth noting for this clonotype: Its antigen is still unknown. No much larger clone exists at a distance of one base, and base qualities are not known.

Per the publication, the treatment or condition label means: in vitro stimulation with specific CMV peptide epitopes to enrich CMV-specific T cells. Material: cultured PBMCs, obtained from culture after CMV antigen stimulation. The TCR originated in a human donor in good health (CMV status not recorded). Some clones in this sample may be carry-over from other donors' samples.

The nucleotide sequence is given as TGCGCCAGCAGCCAAGACACCGGCGGGGCTGAAGCTTTCTTT. It codes for CASSQDTGGAEAFF. In this chain, TRBV4-1 is recombined with TRBJ1-1, with the D gene uncertain. Including the terminal cysteine and phenylalanine, the CDR3 comprises 14 residues. Only the CDR3 DNA is retained, 42 bases long and in frame from the first base. The V end loses 0 bases and the J end loses 6 bases, and a stretch of 11 bases separates them. CDR1 and CDR2 are drawn from the germline V gene: MGHRA, YSYEKL.